This T cell receptor (beta chain) was documented in a study of shared T cell receptors in the human thymus. The protocol was immunoSEQ multiplex PCR, while the TCRdb copy is restricted to in-frame clones and leaves out a portion. The top ten clones hold around 0.0099% of a sample with more than 550,000 clones, roughly 88% of them seen once. Germline lookup yields CDR1 SGHTA and CDR2 FQGNSA. This CDR3 has 16 amino acids. Trimming removed 1 base at V and 1 base at J, with 13 bases between. The same sample was also used in a study of human thymus T cells. From that paper: Having surgery to correct congenital heart defects, healthy Finnish infants acted as the donors. Resections were taken during corrective heart surgery, and the thymus tissue came from these. What appeared biased in thymic and blood repertoires was the usage of V and J genes. As related research reported, thymic repertoires overlapped highly among unrelated individuals.

This chain connects TRBV7-2 to TRBJ1-2; D not resolved. The source material was thymocytes. This clonotype was sampled from a girl in the first two years of life with a congenital heart defect. As DNA, the CDR3 is TGTGCCAGCAGCTTAGTATCTTGGGAGATTAACTATGGCTACACCTTC. Translating gives CASSLVSWEINYGYTF.